These 30 T cell receptor beta chains came from one sample sequenced in a study of blood T cell repertoires in COVID-19. Repertoires were generated with immunoSEQ multiplex PCR, while TCRdb's copy carries only in-frame clones and drops some. The data show about 240,000 clones, with approximately 80% seen just once and 3.4% held by the top ten. Sequenced material: peripheral blood. Source of these receptors: a woman between 18 and 29 years old with acute or convalescent COVID-19.

This chain links TRBV14 with TRBJ1-6; possibly TRBD1 for D (5 bases). This CDR3 spans 15 amino acids. The germline gives CDR1 SGHDN, CDR2 FVKESK. V lost 4 bases, J lost 4 bases, and 11 bases lay in between. CDR3 in amino acids: CASSLRGIYNSPLHF. DNA for the CDR3: TGTGCCAGCAGCCTTCGGGGGATATATAATTCACCCCTCCACTTT.

The rearrangement uses TRBV9 and TRBJ1-4; possible D gene TRBD1, 6 bases. The CDR3 runs to 15 residues. V gave up 0 bases and J gave up 8 bases, with 14 bases separating them. Germline V gives CDR1 SGDLS, CDR2 YYNGEE. The CDR3, as DNA: TGTGCCAGCAGCGTAGAGGGACATGGAGGCGAAAAACTGTTTTTT. This codes for CASSVEGHGGEKLFF.

The chain has TRBV2 and TRBJ1-3; D is possibly TRBD1 (6 bases). The CDR3 is made up of 14 amino acids. Trimming pared 7 bases from V and 0 bases from J, leaving 10 bases between. Per germline, CDR1 SNHLY and CDR2 FYNNEI. CDR3 DNA sequence: TGTGCCAGCATCAGGACAGACTCTGGAAACACCATATATTTT. The encoded protein is CASIRTDSGNTIYF.

This clone has just a few counts. V usage is TRBV3-1 (or the pseudogene TRBV3-2) and J usage is TRBJ1-2; D is unclear. CDR1 is LGHDT, CDR2 YNNKEL, per germline (reference sequence). V was shortened by 4 bases and J by 0 bases, with 3 bases between the two germline ends. The CDR3 extends over 12 amino acids. For the CDR3, the DNA is TGTGCCAGCAGCCCTTCTAACTATGGCTACACCTTC. This codes for CASSPSNYGYTF.

The chain is built from TRBV19 and TRBJ2-7; D possibly corresponds to TRBD1 (5 bases). Between the trimmed V and J ends, which lost 6 bases and 0 bases, there was a span of 15 bases. The germline V gene encodes CDR1 LNHDA and CDR2 SQIVND (reference sequence). This CDR3 has 15 amino acids. DNA for the CDR3: TGTGCCAGTAGGCCCGGTATAGACAGCTCCTACGAGCAGTACTTC. Translation: CASRPGIDSSYEQYF.

The chain combines TRBV6-2 or TRBV6-3 with TRBJ2-7; perhaps TRBD2 as D (6 bases). CDR1 is MNHEY and CDR2 is SVGEGT in the germline V gene. This CDR3 contains 15 residues. The V end was cut by 7 bases, the J end by 3 bases, with 19 bases between. CDR3 nucleotide sequence: TGTGCCAGCACCCCCGGCTCGGGGGTTAACTACGAGCAGTACTTC. Protein sequence: CASTPGSGVNYEQYF.

A few counts support this clone. This chain uses TRBV28 with TRBJ1-2; 12 bases agree with TRBD1. The CDR3 is 17 amino acids. Looked up from germline, CDR1 is MDHEN and CDR2 is SYDVKM. The V gene end was trimmed by 3 bases and the J gene end by 4 bases; junction bases not matched to a gene: 9. Here the CDR3 DNA reads TGTGCCAGCAGTTTTACCACCTTGGGACAGGGGGCCTATGGCTACACCTTC. Amino acids: CASSFTTLGQGAYGYTF.

This clone was seen a few times. This chain uses TRBV7-6 with TRBJ2-2; no firm D call. Germline loops: CDR1 SGHVS, CDR2 FNYEAQ. This CDR3 region has 12 residues. V gave up 5 bases and J gave up 5 bases, with 6 bases separating them. CDR3: CASSPLTGELFF. The CDR3 nucleotides read TGTGCCAGCAGCCCCCTAACCGGGGAGCTGTTTTTT.

The chain has TRBV7-6 and TRBJ2-7; the match to TRBD2 covers 10 bases. The CDR3 totals 14 residues. The germline V gene encodes CDR1 SGHVS and CDR2 FNYEAQ. With 6 bases clipped from V and 6 bases from J, the junction kept 8 bases outside the gene matches. DNA of the CDR3: TGTGCCAGCAGTACCCTAGCGGGAGCCGCCGAGCAGTACTTC. It yields the protein CASSTLAGAAEQYF.

The V call is TRBV28, the J call TRBJ2-2; 7 bases match TRBD2. The CDR3 has 16 amino acids. CDR1 and CDR2 (germline): MDHEN, SYDVKM. After removal of 1 base from V and 2 bases from J, the junction contained 4 bases not matched to a gene. CDR3 residues: CASSLSTSFNTGELFF. The CDR3 DNA reads as TGTGCCAGCAGTTTATCGACTAGCTTTAACACCGGGGAGCTGTTTTTT.

The chain has TRBV25-1 and TRBJ2-3; maybe TRBD1 (5 bases). V was shortened by 6 bases and J by 2 bases, with 9 bases between the two germline ends. The CDR3 totals 13 residues. Per germline, CDR1 MGHDK and CDR2 SYGVNS. Here the CDR3 reads CASRGLDTDTQYF. As DNA, the CDR3 is TGTGCCAGCAGGGGGCTCGACACAGATACGCAGTATTTT.

This clone was observed a few times. The chain combines TRBV6-1 with TRBJ1-2; TRBD1 is a possible D gene (5 bases). CDR1 is MNHNS, CDR2 SASEGT, per germline. The CDR3 consists of 15 residues. Deletions cut 2 bases from V and 2 bases from J, with 12 bases between. CDR3 in DNA: TGTGCCAGCAGTGAATTTGGAGGGACCAACTATGGCTACACCTTC. Its translation is CASSEFGGTNYGYTF.

This chain links TRBV5-1 with TRBJ2-7, with 10 bases matching TRBD1. CDR1 SGHRS and CDR2 YFSETQ come from the germline V gene. V was pared by 1 base and J by 2 bases, with 3 bases of the junction left unmatched. The length of the CDR3 is 15 residues. CDR3 in amino acids: CASSLKGQGTYEQYF. The DNA of the CDR3 is TGCGCCAGCAGCTTGAAGGGACAGGGGACCTACGAGCAGTACTTC.

This clone has at least ten counts. V usage is TRBV11-3 and J usage is TRBJ2-3, with D perhaps matching TRBD2 (6 bases). CDR1 and CDR2 from the germline V gene are SGHNT and YENEEA. This CDR3 is 14 amino acids long. V lost 5 bases, J lost 6 bases, and 15 bases lay in between. DNA of the CDR3: TGTGCCAGCAGCCTGACCGGGACTGGCGATACGCAGTATTTT. Its protein is CASSLTGTGDTQYF.

The chain uses TRBV11-2 and TRBJ1-2; 7 nucleotides line up with TRBD1. Germline V CDR1 and CDR2: SGHAT, FQNNGV. This CDR3 has 14 residues. J gave up 4 bases and V 1 base, and 3 bases lay outside the gene matches. CDR3 DNA sequence: TGTGCCAGCAGCTTAGGGGGACAGCTCTATGGCTACACCTTC. Translated: CASSLGGQLYGYTF.

J is TRBJ1-4 and V is TRBV3-1 (or the pseudogene TRBV3-2), with TRBD1 identical over 8 bases. Trimming removed 4 bases from V and 5 bases from J; junction bases left unmatched: 3. The CDR3 is 14 amino acids. Germline V gene lookup returns CDR1 LGHDT and CDR2 YNNKEL (reference sequence). This CDR3 reads CASSRQGMNEKLFF. For the CDR3, the DNA is TGTGCCAGCAGCCGACAGGGGATGAATGAAAAACTGTTTTTT.

This chain connects TRBV12-5 to TRBJ2-1; D unclear. This CDR3 spans 13 amino acids. The V end lost 6 bases, the J end lost 1 base, and 7 bases lay between the germline ends. The V gene's germline CDR1 is LGHNT and CDR2 FRNRAP. The CDR3 loop is CASGARSYNEQFF. The DNA of the CDR3 is TGTGCTAGTGGCGCTAGGTCCTACAATGAGCAGTTCTTC.

The chain links TRBV19 to TRBJ2-7; the D gene is possibly TRBD1 (6 bases). The CDR3 totals 16 residues. With 3 bases removed from V and 1 base from J, the gap between germline ends came to 16 bases. Germline CDR1 and CDR2: LNHDA and SQIVND (reference sequence). CDR3 DNA: TGTGCCAGTAGTATCGGCCCACAGGGACCATCCTACGAGCAGTACTTC. This codes for CASSIGPQGPSYEQYF.

The chain recombines TRBV5-4 with TRBJ2-5, with D possibly TRBD1 on 6 matching bases. The germline CDR1 and CDR2 sequences are SGHNT and YYREEE (reference sequence). V was clipped by 4 bases and J by 2 bases, with 21 bases between them. This CDR3 is built from 17 residues. This CDR3 is CASSTLGVGTQQETQYF. In nucleotides, the CDR3 is TGTGCCAGCAGCACCCTAGGGGTCGGGACACAACAAGAGACCCAGTACTTC.

Turning to this clone: In the same sample, other DNA sequences code for this CDR3. The chain has TRBV29-1 and TRBJ2-7; 9 nucleotides align to TRBD1. The CDR3 is 12 amino acids. In germline, CDR1 is SQVTM, CDR2 ANQGSEA. Unmatched junction bases numbered 0, after V lost 3 bases and J lost 3 bases. CDR3 bases: TGCAGCGTTGAGGGACAGGGCTACGAGCAGTACTTC. Residues: CSVEGQGYEQYF.

Points on this clone: At one end the junction does not follow the germline gene, possibly because of a read error. The gene calls are TRBV7-2 and TRBJ2-1; 11 bases align to TRBD2. Germline values: CDR1 SGHTA, CDR2 FQGNSA. This CDR3 has 15 residues. The chain's CDR3 is CASSIAGGGYNEQFF. CDR3 nucleotides: TGTGCCAGCAGCATAGCGGGGGGGGGCTACAATGAGCAGTTCTTC.

The gene calls are TRBV13 and TRBJ2-1, with 11 bases lining up with TRBD2. Germline values: CDR1 PRHDT, CDR2 FYEKMQ (reference sequence). This CDR3 is 16 amino acids long. The junction had 13 bases not matched to a gene; V was cut back by 5 bases and J by 10 bases. Written as DNA, the CDR3 is TGTGCCAGCAGCCCGTCTAGCGGGAGGCTTAGGAGAGAGCAGTTCTTC. Translation gives CASSPSSGRLRREQFF.

This clone has a handful of counts. The chain joins TRBV4-1 to TRBJ2-1; D possibly corresponds to TRBD1 (5 bases). V was cut by 0 bases and J by 0 bases, with 6 bases left in between. The CDR3 extends over 15 amino acids. Germline CDR1 is MGHRA and CDR2 is YSYEKL. The CDR3 nucleotides are TGCGCCAGCAGCCAAGACAGGGACTCCTACAATGAGCAGTTCTTC. It translates to CASSQDRDSYNEQFF.

The table lists this clone with a few counts. The rearrangement joins TRBV4-3 to TRBJ2-2; TRBD2 is a possible D gene (5 bases). Trimming shortened V by 0 bases and J by 1 base, and 9 bases separated the two germline ends. CDR1 and CDR2 from the germline V gene are LGHNA and YSLEER. The CDR3 is 16 residues long. CDR3 sequence: CASSQESGLNTGELFF. The CDR3 DNA is TGCGCCAGCAGCCAAGAGTCTGGACTGAACACCGGGGAGCTGTTTTTT.

This clone was picked up a small number of times. The chain recombines TRBV28 with TRBJ1-1; tentatively, D is TRBD1 (5 bases). The CDR3 contains 13 residues. V lost 5 bases, J lost 3 bases, and 10 bases lay in between. Germline V gene data show CDR1 as MDHEN and CDR2 as SYDVKM. CDR3 nucleotide sequence: TGTGCCAGCAGTCGGAAGGGGTACACTGAAGCTTTCTTT. It translates to CASSRKGYTEAFF.

This clone was picked up one time. The rearrangement joins TRBV6-4 to TRBJ2-1; D may be TRBD1 (6 bases). This CDR3 comprises 15 residues. The germline CDR1 and CDR2 sequences are MRHNA and SNTAGT. Trimming cost V 5 bases and J 6 bases, with 17 bases left between them. In nucleotides, the CDR3 is TGTGCCAGCAGTCCATCTGTCGGACAGCTCAATGAGCAGTTCTTC. This translates into CASSPSVGQLNEQFF.

V usage is TRBV10-1 and J usage is TRBJ2-1, with TRBD2 matching 11 bases. This CDR3 spans 17 amino acids. Losses at the gene ends were 0 bases for V and 8 bases for J; bases not matched to a gene: 9. Germline CDR1 is WNHNN and CDR2 is SYGVQD (reference sequence). CDR3 DNA: TGCGCCAGCAGTGAGTCCGGGACTAGCGGAGCCTGGGATGAGCAGTTCTTC. This codes for CASSESGTSGAWDEQFF.

The chain carries TRBV5-1 and TRBJ2-2; 14 positions agree with TRBD2. Germline CDR1 reads SGHRS; CDR2 reads YFSETQ. The CDR3 totals 15 residues. V was pared by 4 bases and J by 6 bases, with 2 bases of the junction left unmatched. CDR3 bases: TGCGCCAGCAGCCTGACTAGCGGGAGGGCCGGGGAGCTGTTTTTT. This codes for CASSLTSGRAGELFF.

This chain joins TRBV9 and TRBJ2-1; 13 bases fit TRBD2. J gave up 3 bases and V 3 bases, and 12 bases lay outside the gene matches. This CDR3 has 19 amino acids. Germline CDR1 reads SGDLS; CDR2 reads YYNGEE. In DNA form, the CDR3 reads TGTGCCAGCAGCGATGGACTAGCGGGAGATAGGTTAGTCTACAATGAGCAGTTCTTC. Translating gives CASSDGLAGDRLVYNEQFF.

The chain combines TRBV7-8 with TRBJ1-5, with D perhaps TRBD1 (6 bases). This CDR3 has 14 amino acids. Germline V CDR1 and CDR2: SGHVS, FQNEAQ. The V end lost 4 bases, the J end lost 7 bases, and 14 bases lay between the germline ends. CDR3 coding DNA: TGTGCCAGCAGCTCCAGGGGTCTGCAGCAGCCCCAGCATTTT. Residues: CASSSRGLQQPQHF.